In this sample, the clone carrying this T cell receptor (beta chain) is medium-sized. Its antigen remains unidentified. In the original analysis: A classifier for distant metastasis in papillary thyroid cancer was constructed using CDR3 differences observed across clinicopathological groups. TCRdb reprocessed the PCR reads via MiXCR. These V and J calls derive from TCRdb rather than the authors' analysis. Here the sample spans fewer than 40,000 clones, over 15% being singletons. The sample comes from a study of metastatic and nonmetastatic thyroid tumors. Turning to the study itself: The comparison covered peripheral blood and tumor or nodule tissue in malignant and benign thyroid patients.

J was trimmed by 7 bases and V by 8 bases; bases with no gene match: 17. The CDR3 length is 15 residues. Germline CDR1 reads MNHNS; CDR2 reads SASEGT. Every patient was untreated before thyroid surgery. Notes on the study in general: Benign nodules reportedly had significantly lower TCR beta diversity than malignant thyroid tumors in blood and tumor.

The sequenced sample consisted of tumor tissue. The TCR comes from a female donor with papillary thyroid cancer or a benign thyroid nodule (not recorded which). Some clones in this sample may be carry-over from other donors' samples. This chain links TRBV6-1 with TRBJ2-7, with TRBD2 matching 7 bases. The CDR3 region has the DNA TGTGCCAGCGCCAGGGCGGGAGTTTCTTCGGGTGAGCAGTACTTC. Its translation: CASARAGVSSGEQYF.